This TCR beta chain was sequenced in a study of blood T cell repertoires in COVID-19. On the study more broadly: The United States, Italy and Spain were the sources of the acute and convalescent COVID-19 samples. T cells, B-cell-depleted T cells, or PBMCs provided the cDNA or gDNA that served as material.

This CDR3 region has 16 residues. The germline V gene encodes CDR1 SGHDT and CDR2 YYEEEE. V lost 4 bases and J lost 9; bases outside the gene matches: 14. Sequencing used immunoSEQ multiplex PCR; TCRdb keeps in-frame clones, though not all of them. Among around 200,000 clones listed, about 83% were seen once. This TCR was sampled from a man aged 55 to 69 who had recovered from COVID-19. V is TRBV5-6 and J is TRBJ2-1, with 9 positions matching TRBD2. The sequencing input was peripheral blood. The CDR3 here is CASSSKRGEAFREQFF. CDR3 bases: TGTGCCAGCAGCAGTAAGCGGGGGGAAGCTTTTCGTGAGCAGTTCTTC. The entire variable domain, with the rest obtained from reference TRBV5-6 and TRBJ2-1, is as follows: DAGVTQSPTHLIKTRGQQVTLRCSPKSGHDTVSWYQQALGQGPQFIFQYYEEEERQRGNFPDRFSGHQFPNYSSELNVNALLLGDSALYLCASSSKRGEAFREQFFGPGTRLTVL.